A selection of T cell receptor beta chains follows, all from one sample in a study of blood T cells in healthy people across ages. Via MiXCR, TCRdb re-called the 5' RACE reads, giving one row per CDR3 protein. The sample records around 1,500,000 distinct CDR3 sequences, roughly 40% being singletons. Sequenced input: blood. The receptors were sampled from a woman under 30 in good health. Both conserved end residues are part of each CDR3. D genes are given only for firm matches. The listing skips clone size in some rows; elsewhere it reads once, few, many or a size class.

d_call,v_call,j_call,clone_size,cdr3_nt,cdr3_aa
-,TRBV28,TRBJ2-7,few,TGTGCCAGCACCGACCGGGACAACCACGAGCAGTACTTC,CASTDRDNHEQYF
TRBD1,TRBV3-1,TRBJ2-7,-,TGTGCCAGCAGCCAAGTCGCGGACAGGACCTACGAGCAGTACTTC,CASSQVADRTYEQYF
TRBD1,TRBV27,TRBJ2-1,-,TGTGCCAGCAGGTCGGACAGGGGCTTTTGGAATGAGCAGTTCTTC,CASRSDRGFWNEQFF
-,TRBV12-3/TRBV12-4,TRBJ2-3,-,TGTGCCAGCAGGGCGGACAGTTCTAGCACAGATACGCAGTATTTT,CASRADSSSTDTQYF
TRBD1,TRBV11-1,TRBJ2-5,-,TGTGCCAGCAGCTTACGACAGGGGCTCTTTGGGGAGAGCGGAGCCTCCCAAGAGACCCAGTACTTC,CASSLRQGLFGESGASQETQYF
-,TRBV15,TRBJ1-5,few,TGTGCCACCAGCAGATCCGGTAGTGGACAGCCCCAGCATTTT,CATSRSGSGQPQHF
TRBD1,TRBV9,TRBJ2-7,few,TGTGCCAGCAGTTTGGGGGACAGGGCGTCCTACGAGCAGTACTTC,CASSLGDRASYEQYF
-,TRBV20-1,TRBJ1-4,-,TGCAGTGCTAGAGATCAGAGGGACACTAATGAAAAACTGTTTTTT,CSARDQRDTNEKLFF
TRBD1,TRBV20-1,TRBJ1-1,-,TGCAGTGCTCCGGTCGGGGGACAGATGAACACTGAAGCTTTCTTT,CSAPVGGQMNTEAFF
TRBD2,TRBV25-1,TRBJ2-2,-,TGTGCCAGCCGGGGGGTGGGGTCTGGCGGGGAGCTGTTTTTT,CASRGVGSGGELFF
TRBD1,TRBV7-6,TRBJ2-3,-,TGTGCCAGCAGCTTATGGGGACAGGGTGTGGATACGCAGTATTTT,CASSLWGQGVDTQYF
TRBD2,TRBV9,TRBJ2-2,-,TGTGCCAGCAGCGTACAGACTAGCGGGAGTGACGGGGAGCTGTTTTTT,CASSVQTSGSDGELFF
-,TRBV25-1,TRBJ2-1,-,TGTGCCAGCAGTGAAACCGCAGGGGAGCGGGAGCAGTTCTTC,CASSETAGEREQFF
-,TRBV2,TRBJ1-5,-,TGTGCCAGCAGTGGAGGGACGGACGATAGCAATCAGCCCCAGCATTTT,CASSGGTDDSNQPQHF
-,TRBV4-2,TRBJ2-1,-,TGTGCCAGCAGCCAAGACCTGGAAAGTGGAAGCTCCTACAATGAGCAGTTCTTC,CASSQDLESGSSYNEQFF
TRBD1,TRBV4-1,TRBJ1-5,-,TGCGCCAGCAGCCAAGATTGGGGACAGGGAAGATTCATCGGCAATCAGCCCCCGCATTTT,CASSQDWGQGRFIGNQPPHF
TRBD1,TRBV3-1,TRBJ1-5,-,TGTGCCAGCAACCAGATGGGGACAGGGAATCAGCCCCAGCATTTT,CASNQMGTGNQPQHF
TRBD2,TRBV30,TRBJ2-7,-,TGTGCCTGGAGTCTAACCGGGACTAACTACGAGCAGTACTTC,CAWSLTGTNYEQYF
-,TRBV20-1,TRBJ2-1,-,TGCAGTGCTCCCCGCCTGGCGGCCTCCTACAATGAGCAGTTCTTC,CSAPRLAASYNEQFF
-,TRBV20-1,TRBJ2-1,once,TGCAGTGCAACCGGGACCGGATCGAATAGTGAGCAGTTCTTC,CSATGTGSNSEQFF
-,TRBV5-1,TRBJ2-5,few,TGCGCCAGCAGCTCCGGAGGTAGCGGCTACCCGTACTTC,CASSSGGSGYPYF
-,TRBV4-1,TRBJ2-1,few,TGCGCCAGCAGCCAACCCGACAATGAGCAGTTCTTC,CASSQPDNEQFF
TRBD1,TRBV7-3,TRBJ2-2,-,TGTGCCAGCAGCTTGAAGGCTCGGTTGACAGGGGGCCCTAACACCGGGGAGCTGTTTTTT,CASSLKARLTGGPNTGELFF
TRBD2,TRBV19,TRBJ2-1,-,TGTGCCAGTAGTATGTACGGCTCTAGCGGGAGGAACAGGGAGCAGTTCTTC,CASSMYGSSGRNREQFF
-,TRBV7-9,TRBJ2-7,few,TGTGCCAGCAGCGAAAGACAGGACGAGCAGTACTTC,CASSERQDEQYF
-,TRBV28,TRBJ1-6,few,TGTGCCAGCAGCCCCAGGGCGGGTAATTCACCCCTCCACTTT,CASSPRAGNSPLHF
-,TRBV7-9,TRBJ1-2,-,TGTGCCAGCAGCTTACAAACCAGGTTAATAAACTATGGCTACACCTTC,CASSLQTRLINYGYTF
-,TRBV29-1,TRBJ2-5,many,TGCAGCGTTGAAGGAAGGGCAGGGGCGTCGAAGACCCAGTACTTC,CSVEGRAGASKTQYF
-,TRBV20-1,TRBJ1-1,few,TGCAGTGCTAGAGTTAGGAAGTCCCCGAACACTGAAGCTTTCTTT,CSARVRKSPNTEAFF
-,TRBV20-1,TRBJ2-1,many,TGCAGTGCTGGCTACAATGAGCAGTTCTTC,CSAGYNEQFF
-,TRBV5-1,TRBJ2-1,few,TGCGCCAGCCGTCTATTAGGTGAGCAGTTCTTC,CASRLLGEQFF
TRBD1,TRBV9,TRBJ1-2,once,TGTGCCAGCAGCGCACACCGGGACAGGGAGACCTATGGCTACACCTTC,CASSAHRDRETYGYTF
-,TRBV29-1,TRBJ2-5,-,TGCAGCGTTGCCCGGAATCAAGAGACCCAGTACTTC,CSVARNQETQYF
-,TRBV2,TRBJ2-7,-,TGTGCCACGAAGGCCGGGGACGGCTTCTACGAGCAGTACTTC,CATKAGDGFYEQYF
-,TRBV6-1,TRBJ2-7,few,TGTGCCAGCAGGGGAACAACCCAGCAGTACTTC,CASRGTTQQYF
-,TRBV28,TRBJ2-1,-,TGTGCCAGCAGCCCAGACAGCCTCAATGAGCAGTTCTTC,CASSPDSLNEQFF
-,TRBV3-1,TRBJ2-7,-,TGTGCCAGCAGCCAAGGTCACCAGGGCTTTGGATTCGAGCAGTACTTC,CASSQGHQGFGFEQYF
TRBD1,TRBV5-1,TRBJ2-1,-,TGCGCCAGCAGTTGGGGGGACAGGGCCTACAATGAGCAGTTCTTC,CASSWGDRAYNEQFF
-,TRBV4-1,TRBJ2-1,few,TGCGCCAGCAGTTCTCTTAAGACAGGGAGGTACAATGAGCAGTTCTTC,CASSSLKTGRYNEQFF
-,TRBV12-3/TRBV12-4,TRBJ2-5,-,TGTGCCGCGGGGCAGGGGCAGGGTGAGACCCAGTACTTC,CAAGQGQGETQYF
-,TRBV27,TRBJ2-7,-,TGTGCCAGCAGTTGGGGCGGTGATTACGAGCAGTACTTC,CASSWGGDYEQYF
TRBD1,TRBV5-5,TRBJ2-7,-,TGTGCCAGCAGTCCCACAGGGGGTTGGTCCTACGAGCAGTACTTC,CASSPTGGWSYEQYF
-,TRBV6-1,TRBJ2-7,-,TGTGCCAGCAGTGAAGGGGGAAAGAGCTACGAGCAGTACTTC,CASSEGGKSYEQYF
-,TRBV12-3/TRBV12-4,TRBJ1-4,-,TGTGCCAGCAGTTTAATGCAGGGTGGAGAAAAACTGTTTTTT,CASSLMQGGEKLFF
-,TRBV7-9,TRBJ1-1,-,TGTGCCAGCAGCCCCGGAGGGGGGTATGACACTGAAGCTTTCTTT,CASSPGGGYDTEAFF
TRBD1,TRBV30,TRBJ2-7,-,TGTGCCTGGAGCCTTCGGGACAGGGGCTTCTACGAGCAGTACTTC,CAWSLRDRGFYEQYF
-,TRBV6-6,TRBJ1-4,-,TGTGCCAGCAGTCCACAGGGAGATGAAAAACTGTTTTTT,CASSPQGDEKLFF
TRBD2,TRBV28,TRBJ2-2,-,TGTGCCAGCAGTTCACCGGGACTAGGAAACACCGGGGAGCTGTTTTTT,CASSSPGLGNTGELFF
-,TRBV7-6,TRBJ1-1,-,TGTGCCAGCAGCTTAGGGGTACAGGGGAACACTGAAGCTTTCTTT,CASSLGVQGNTEAFF
TRBD2,TRBV7-9,TRBJ2-1,-,TGTGCCAGCAGCTTAGATAAAACTAGCGGGAGGAATGAGCAGTTCTTC,CASSLDKTSGRNEQFF
-,TRBV20-1,TRBJ2-7,-,TGCAGCCAACTTCGGACGGATACCTACGAGCAGTACTTC,CSQLRTDTYEQYF